Below, one T cell receptor (beta chain) is given with its context. This entry is derived from a study of blood T cell repertoires in COVID-19. The overall study: From T cells, B-cell-depleted T cells, or PBMCs came the material, which was cDNA or gDNA.

The table came from immunoSEQ multiplex PCR; TCRdb's copy has only in-frame clones and leaves some out. There are 150,000 to 200,000 clones in the sample; 70% to 85% occur only once, and 4.5% to 6.5% lies in the top ten. This TCR was sampled from a woman in her twenties or thirties with acute or convalescent COVID-19. Material for sequencing was peripheral blood.

The DNA of the CDR3 is TGCAGCGTTGACAAAGGGTCGGGGGAAAAACTGTTTTTT. It encodes CSVDKGSGEKLFF. The rearrangement uses TRBV29-1 and TRBJ1-4, with unresolved D. Trimming removed 3 bases from V and 8 bases from J, with 13 bases in between. The germline V gene encodes CDR1 SQVTM and CDR2 ANQGSEA. The CDR3 extends over 13 amino acids.